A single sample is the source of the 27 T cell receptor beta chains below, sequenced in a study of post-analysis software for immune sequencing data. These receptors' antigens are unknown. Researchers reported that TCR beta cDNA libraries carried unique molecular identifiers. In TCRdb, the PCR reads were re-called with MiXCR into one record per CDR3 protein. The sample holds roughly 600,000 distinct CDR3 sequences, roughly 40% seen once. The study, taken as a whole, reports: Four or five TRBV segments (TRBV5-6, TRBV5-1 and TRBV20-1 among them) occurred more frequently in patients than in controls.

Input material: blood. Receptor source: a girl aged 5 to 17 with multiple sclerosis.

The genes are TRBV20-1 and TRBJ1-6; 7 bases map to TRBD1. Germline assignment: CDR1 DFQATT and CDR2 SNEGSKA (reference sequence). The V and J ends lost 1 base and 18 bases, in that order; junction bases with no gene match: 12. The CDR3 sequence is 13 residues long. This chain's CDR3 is CSARVGDSSSNHF. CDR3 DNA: TGCAGTGCTAGAGTGGGGGACAGTTCTAGCAACCACTTT.

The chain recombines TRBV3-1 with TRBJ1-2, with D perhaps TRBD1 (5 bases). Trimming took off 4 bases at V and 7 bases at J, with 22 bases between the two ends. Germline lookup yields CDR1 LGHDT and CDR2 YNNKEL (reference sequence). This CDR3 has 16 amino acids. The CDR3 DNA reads TGTGCCAGCAGCCGACTATCGGGACGGATTAGCGGTGGCTACACCTTC. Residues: CASSRLSGRISGGYTF.

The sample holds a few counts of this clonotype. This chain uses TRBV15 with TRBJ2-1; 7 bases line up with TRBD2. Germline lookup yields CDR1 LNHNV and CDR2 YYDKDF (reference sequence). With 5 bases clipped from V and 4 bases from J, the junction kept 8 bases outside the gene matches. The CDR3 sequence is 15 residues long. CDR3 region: CATSRRLADYNEQFF. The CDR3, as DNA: TGTGCCACCAGCCGACGTCTAGCGGATTACAATGAGCAGTTCTTC.

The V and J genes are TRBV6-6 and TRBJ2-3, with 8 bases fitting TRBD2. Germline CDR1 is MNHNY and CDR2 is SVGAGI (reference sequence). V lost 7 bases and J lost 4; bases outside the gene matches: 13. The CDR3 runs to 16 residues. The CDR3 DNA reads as TGTGCCAGCACCCCTTGGGCGGGAGGCGGCGCAGATACGCAGTATTTT. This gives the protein CASTPWAGGGADTQYF.

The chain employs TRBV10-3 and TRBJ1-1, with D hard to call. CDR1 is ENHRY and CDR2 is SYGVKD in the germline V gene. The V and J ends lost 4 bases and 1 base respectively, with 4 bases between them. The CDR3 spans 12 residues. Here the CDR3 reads CAISGQNTEAFF. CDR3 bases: TGTGCCATCAGTGGCCAGAACACTGAAGCTTTCTTT.

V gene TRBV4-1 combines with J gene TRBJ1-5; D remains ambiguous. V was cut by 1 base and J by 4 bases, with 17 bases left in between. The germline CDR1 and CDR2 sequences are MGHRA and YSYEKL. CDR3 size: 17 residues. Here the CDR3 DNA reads TGCGCCAGCAGCCAAGTAAATTCGGCAGAAAATAATCAGCCCCAGCATTTT. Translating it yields CASSQVNSAENNQPQHF.

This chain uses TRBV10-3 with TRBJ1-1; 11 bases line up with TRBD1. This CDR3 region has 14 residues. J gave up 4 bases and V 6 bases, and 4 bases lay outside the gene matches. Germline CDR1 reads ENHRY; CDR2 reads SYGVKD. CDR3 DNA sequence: TGTGCCATCAGCCTAGGACAGGGGGCCACTGAAGCTTTCTTT. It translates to CAISLGQGATEAFF.

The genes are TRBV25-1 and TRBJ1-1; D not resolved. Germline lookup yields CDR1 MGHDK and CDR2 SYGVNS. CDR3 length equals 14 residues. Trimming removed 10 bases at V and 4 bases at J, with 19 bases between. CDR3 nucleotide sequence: TGTGCCACCTCAGACTTACGAATGGGCACTGAAGCTTTCTTT. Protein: CATSDLRMGTEAFF. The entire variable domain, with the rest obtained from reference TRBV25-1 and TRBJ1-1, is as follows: EADIYQTPRYLVIGTGKKITLECSQTMGHDKMYWYQQDPGMELHLIHYSYGVNSTEKGDLSSESTVSRIRTEHFPLTLESARPSHTSQYLCATSDLRMGTEAFFGQGTRLTVV.

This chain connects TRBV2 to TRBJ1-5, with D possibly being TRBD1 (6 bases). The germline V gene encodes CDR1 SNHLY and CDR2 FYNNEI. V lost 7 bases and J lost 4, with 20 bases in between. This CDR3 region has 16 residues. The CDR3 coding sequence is TGTGCCAGCACAAACACAGGGACCTTAAGGAATCAGCCCCAGCATTTT. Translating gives CASTNTGTLRNQPQHF. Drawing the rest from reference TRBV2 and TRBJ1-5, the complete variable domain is EPEVTQTPSHQVTQMGQEVILRCVPISNHLYFYWYRQILGQKVEFLVSFYNNEISEKSEIFDDQFSVERPDGSNFTLKIRSTKLEDSAMYFCASTNTGTLRNQPQHFGDGTRLSIL.

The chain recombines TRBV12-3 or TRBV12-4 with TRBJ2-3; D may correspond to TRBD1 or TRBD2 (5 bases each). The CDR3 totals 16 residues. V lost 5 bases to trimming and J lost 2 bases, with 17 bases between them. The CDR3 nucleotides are TGTGCCAGCAGTGGGGACCCGCGAGGACTCACAGATACGCAGTATTTT. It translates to CASSGDPRGLTDTQYF.

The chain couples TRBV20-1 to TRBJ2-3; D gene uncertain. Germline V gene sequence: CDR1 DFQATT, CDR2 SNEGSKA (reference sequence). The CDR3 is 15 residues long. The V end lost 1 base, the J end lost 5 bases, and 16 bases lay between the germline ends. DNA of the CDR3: TGCAGTGCTAGAGCTCTAGGCCGGGTAGGAGATACGCAGTATTTT. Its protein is CSARALGRVGDTQYF.

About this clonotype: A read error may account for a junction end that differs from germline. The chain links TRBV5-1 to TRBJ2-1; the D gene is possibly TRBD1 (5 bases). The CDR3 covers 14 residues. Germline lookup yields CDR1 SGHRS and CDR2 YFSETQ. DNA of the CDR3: TGCACCAGCAGCTTGATGCAGGGTAATGGTGAGCAGTTCTTC. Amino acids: CTSSLMQGNGEQFF.

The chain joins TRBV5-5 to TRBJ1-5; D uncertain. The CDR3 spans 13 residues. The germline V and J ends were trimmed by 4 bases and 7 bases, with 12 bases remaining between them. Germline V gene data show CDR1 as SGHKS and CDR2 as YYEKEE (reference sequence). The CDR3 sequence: CASSPEGYQPQHF. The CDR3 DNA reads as TGTGCCAGCAGCCCGGAAGGGTACCAGCCCCAGCATTTT.

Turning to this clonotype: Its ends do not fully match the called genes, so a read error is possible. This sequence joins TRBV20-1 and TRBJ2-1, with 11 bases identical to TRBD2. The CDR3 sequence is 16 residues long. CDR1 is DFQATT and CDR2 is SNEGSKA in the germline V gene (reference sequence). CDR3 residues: CSARVRLAGRYSEQFF. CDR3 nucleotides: TGCAGTGCTAGAGTCCGACTAGCGGGGCGCTACAGTGAGCAGTTCTTC.

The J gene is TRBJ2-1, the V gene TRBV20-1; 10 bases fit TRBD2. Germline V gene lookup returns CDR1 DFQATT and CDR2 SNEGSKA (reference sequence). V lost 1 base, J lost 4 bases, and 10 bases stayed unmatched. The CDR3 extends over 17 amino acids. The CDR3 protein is CSARGPSGRVEYNEQFF. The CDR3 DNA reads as TGCAGTGCTAGAGGACCGAGCGGGAGGGTCGAGTACAATGAGCAGTTCTTC.

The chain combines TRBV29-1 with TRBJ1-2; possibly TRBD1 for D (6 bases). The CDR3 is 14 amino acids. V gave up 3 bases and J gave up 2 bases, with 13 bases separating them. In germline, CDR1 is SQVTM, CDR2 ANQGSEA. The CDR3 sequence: CSVDGQPGNYGYTF. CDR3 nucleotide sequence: TGCAGCGTTGACGGACAGCCGGGCAACTATGGCTACACCTTC.

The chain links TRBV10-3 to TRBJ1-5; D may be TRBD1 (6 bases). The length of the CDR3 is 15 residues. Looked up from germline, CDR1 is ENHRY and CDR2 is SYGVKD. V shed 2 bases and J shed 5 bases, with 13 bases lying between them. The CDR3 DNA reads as TGTGCCATCAGTGAGGAGGGGGGGGGTTATCAGCCCCAGCATTTT. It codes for CAISEEGGGYQPQHF.

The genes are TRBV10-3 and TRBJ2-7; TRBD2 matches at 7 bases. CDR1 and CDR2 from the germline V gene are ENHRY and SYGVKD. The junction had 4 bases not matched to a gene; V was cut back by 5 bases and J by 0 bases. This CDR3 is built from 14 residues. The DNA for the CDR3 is TGTGCCATCAGTTTAGCGGGCCGCTCCTACGAGCAGTACTTC. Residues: CAISLAGRSYEQYF.

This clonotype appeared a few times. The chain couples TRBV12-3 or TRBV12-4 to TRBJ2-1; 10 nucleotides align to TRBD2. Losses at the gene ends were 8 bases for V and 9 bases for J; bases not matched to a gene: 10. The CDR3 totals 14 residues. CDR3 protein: CASSLSGGAGEQFF. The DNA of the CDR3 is TGTGCCAGCTCTCTCAGCGGGGGGGCAGGTGAGCAGTTCTTC.

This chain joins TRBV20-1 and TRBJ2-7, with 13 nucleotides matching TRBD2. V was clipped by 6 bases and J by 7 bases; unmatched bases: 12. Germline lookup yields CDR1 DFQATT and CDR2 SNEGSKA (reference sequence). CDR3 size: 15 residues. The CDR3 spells CSATSMGLAGLEQYF. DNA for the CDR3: TGCAGTGCCACCTCGATGGGACTAGCGGGATTAGAGCAGTACTTC.

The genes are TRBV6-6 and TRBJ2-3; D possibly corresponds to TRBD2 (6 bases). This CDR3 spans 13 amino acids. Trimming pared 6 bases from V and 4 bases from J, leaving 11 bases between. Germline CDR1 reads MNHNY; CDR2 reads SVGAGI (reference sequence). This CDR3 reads CASRLGRPDTQYF. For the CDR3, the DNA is TGTGCCAGCAGGTTGGGGAGGCCAGATACGCAGTATTTT.

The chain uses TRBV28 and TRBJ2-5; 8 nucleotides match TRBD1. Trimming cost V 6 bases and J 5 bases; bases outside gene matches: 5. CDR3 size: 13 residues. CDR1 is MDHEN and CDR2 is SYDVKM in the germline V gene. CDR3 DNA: TGTGCCAGCAGACGACAGGGGTTGGAGACCCAGTACTTC. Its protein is CASRRQGLETQYF.

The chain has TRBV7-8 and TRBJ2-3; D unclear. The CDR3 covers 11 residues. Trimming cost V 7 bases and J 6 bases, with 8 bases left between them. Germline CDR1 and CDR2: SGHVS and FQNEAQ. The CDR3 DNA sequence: TGTGCCAGCACCTCGGTCGATACGCAGTATTTT. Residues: CASTSVDTQYF.

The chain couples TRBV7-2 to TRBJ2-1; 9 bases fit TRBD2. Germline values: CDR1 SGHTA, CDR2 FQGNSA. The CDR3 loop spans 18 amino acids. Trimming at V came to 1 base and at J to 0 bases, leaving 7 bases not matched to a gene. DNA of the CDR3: TGTGCCAGCAGCTTAGGGGCAACTAGCGGGCACTCCTACAATGAGCAGTTCTTC. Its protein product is CASSLGATSGHSYNEQFF.

The CDR3 region is CASREAEANYGYTF. The CDR3 bases are TGCGCCAGCAGGGAGGCGGAAGCTAACTATGGCTACACCTTC. The gene calls are TRBV5-1 and TRBJ1-2; D gene uncertain. This CDR3 comprises 14 residues. In germline, CDR1 is SGHRS, CDR2 YFSETQ. Between the trimmed V and J ends, which lost 5 bases and 0 bases, there was a span of 11 bases. Supplemented by reference TRBV5-1 and TRBJ1-2, the full variable domain reads KAGVTQTPRYLIKTRGQQVTLSCSPISGHRSVSWYQQTPGQGLQFLFEYFSETQRNKGNFPGRFSGRQFSNSRSEMNVSTLELGDSALYLCASREAEANYGYTFGSGTRLTVV.

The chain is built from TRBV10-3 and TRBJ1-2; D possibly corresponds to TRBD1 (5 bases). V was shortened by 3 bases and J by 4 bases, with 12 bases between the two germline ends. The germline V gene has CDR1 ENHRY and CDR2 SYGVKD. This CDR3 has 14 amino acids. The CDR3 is CAISEGRDGYGYTF. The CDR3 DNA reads TGTGCCATCAGTGAAGGACGGGACGGCTATGGCTACACCTTC.

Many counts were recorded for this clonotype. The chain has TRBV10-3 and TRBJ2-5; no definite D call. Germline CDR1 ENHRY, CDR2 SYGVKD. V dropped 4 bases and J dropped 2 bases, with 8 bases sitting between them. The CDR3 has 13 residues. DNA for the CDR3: TGTGCCATCAGTGTTAGGGCACAAGAGACCCAGTACTTC. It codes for CAISVRAQETQYF.